This T cell receptor (beta chain) was captured by sequencing in a study of cytomegalovirus exposure and HLA in healthy donors. This clone turned up a few times. Use of 60 Vbeta and 13 Jbeta primers characterized the PCR. Clones were sequenced by immunoSEQ multiplex PCR, and TCRdb holds only the in-frame ones, with some missing. The data contain fewer than 100,000 clones, around 80% of them singletons. Germline CDR1 reads SGDLS; CDR2 reads YYNGEE. This CDR3 is built from 13 residues. The V segment lost 7 bases and the J segment 2 bases; nucleotides outside the gene matches: 4. Material for sequencing was PBMCs. The rearrangement uses TRBV9 and TRBJ2-3; 7 bases map to TRBD2. This receptor was identified in a male donor in good health and CMV-seronegative. The DNA for the CDR3 is TGTGCCAGCGCTAGCGGATACACAGATACGCAGTATTTT. Translation: CASASGYTDTQYF. The full variable domain, its missing parts supplied by reference TRBV9 and TRBJ2-3, is DSGVTQTPKHLITATGQRVTLRCSPRSGDLSVYWYQQSLDQGLQFLIQYYNGEERAKGNILERFSAQQFPDLHSELNLSSLELGDSALYFCASASGYTDTQYFGPGTRLTVL.